The rows below give T cell receptor beta chains drawn from one sample of a study of identical twins. In TCRdb, the 5' RACE reads were re-called with MiXCR into one record per CDR3 protein. The sample contains a few hundred thousand distinct CDR3 sequences, around 15% of which appear only once. The sample was also reused in another study, on yellow fever vaccine responses in identical twins.

Sequencing was done on a sample of CD4+ T cells sorted from blood. These receptors were collected from a woman aged 18-29 years in good health. Both conserved end residues are part of each CDR3. A D gene is named only where the DNA matches it firmly. Size tells how often a clone was seen (once, few, many) or the class of an expanded clone, and some rows leave it out.

size: NA; J: TRBJ1-6; D: TRBD1; V: TRBV12-3/TRBV12-4; length: 13; CDR3: CASSRDSDSPLHF; DNA: TGTGCCAGCAGCCGGGACAGTGATTCACCCCTCCACTTT
size: many; J: TRBJ2-7; D: NA; V: TRBV12-3/TRBV12-4; length: 14; CDR3: CASTPTGSSYEQYF; DNA: TGTGCCAGCACCCCGACGGGGAGCTCCTACGAGCAGTACTTC
size: few; J: TRBJ1-2; D: TRBD1; V: TRBV9; length: 15; CDR3: CASTSVGTGGYGYTF; DNA: TGTGCCAGCACCTCTGTCGGGACAGGGGGCTATGGCTACACCTTC
size: few; J: TRBJ2-1; D: TRBD2; V: TRBV20-1; length: 12; CDR3: CSASGLANEQFF; DNA: TGCAGTGCTTCGGGACTAGCGAATGAGCAGTTCTTC
size: NA; J: TRBJ2-2; D: NA; V: TRBV6-1; length: 15; CDR3: CASSDPRRGAGELFF; DNA: TGTGCCAGCAGTGACCCCAGACGGGGCGCCGGGGAGCTGTTTTTT
size: few; J: TRBJ2-3; D: TRBD2; V: TRBV11-2; length: 16; CDR3: CASSSGLAEITDTQYF; DNA: TGTGCCAGCAGCTCCGGACTAGCGGAAATCACAGATACGCAGTATTTT
size: NA; J: TRBJ2-5; D: NA; V: TRBV5-1; length: 14; CDR3: CASSFGWGGETQYF; DNA: TGCGCCAGCAGCTTTGGATGGGGCGGAGAGACCCAGTACTTC
size: NA; J: TRBJ2-3; D: TRBD2; V: TRBV4-1; length: 17; CDR3: CASSPTLAGGPKDTQYF; DNA: TGCGCCAGCAGCCCGACCCTAGCGGGAGGGCCTAAGGATACGCAGTATTTT
size: NA; J: TRBJ1-6; D: NA; V: TRBV10-3; length: 15; CDR3: CAISEKDNSFSPLHF; DNA: TGTGCCATCAGTGAGAAAGACAACTCTTTTTCACCCCTCCACTTT
size: NA; J: TRBJ2-1; D: NA; V: TRBV5-6; length: 14; CDR3: CASSLGIRGYEQFF; DNA: TGTGCCAGCAGCTTGGGAATCAGGGGTTATGAGCAGTTCTTC
size: NA; J: TRBJ2-2; D: NA; V: TRBV3-2; length: 17; CDR3: CASSQGMAGGLSGELFF; DNA: TGTGCCAGCAGCCAAGGGATGGCGGGAGGGCTGTCCGGGGAGCTGTTTTTT
size: NA; J: TRBJ2-1; D: TRBD2; V: TRBV4-1; length: 16; CDR3: CASSHLAGGPPNEQFF; DNA: TGCGCCAGCAGCCACCTAGCGGGAGGGCCCCCCAATGAGCAGTTCTTC
size: NA; J: TRBJ2-3; D: TRBD2; V: TRBV7-8; length: 17; CDR3: CASSPPWRGGGTDTQYF; DNA: TGTGCCAGCAGTCCCCCGTGGCGGGGGGGGGGCACAGATACGCAGTATTTT
size: few; J: TRBJ2-1; D: NA; V: TRBV7-9; length: 12; CDR3: CASSPLEAEQFF; DNA: TGTGCCAGCAGCCCCCTCGAGGCCGAGCAGTTCTTC
size: NA; J: TRBJ1-2; D: TRBD1; V: TRBV4-1; length: 15; CDR3: CASSQDQGAGYGYTF; DNA: TGCGCCAGCAGCCAAGATCAGGGGGCGGGATATGGCTACACCTTC
size: many; J: TRBJ2-7; D: NA; V: TRBV12-3/TRBV12-4; length: 14; CDR3: CASRNLGAPYEQYF; DNA: TGTGCCAGCAGAAATCTGGGGGCGCCCTACGAGCAGTACTTC
size: many; J: TRBJ2-5; D: TRBD1; V: TRBV7-9; length: 13; CDR3: CASSLTGLETQYF; DNA: TGTGCCAGCAGCTTGACAGGGTTGGAGACCCAGTACTTC
size: NA; J: TRBJ2-1; D: TRBD2; V: TRBV6-2/TRBV6-3; length: 15; CDR3: CASTLAGGPYNEQFF; DNA: TGTGCCAGCACTTTAGCGGGAGGCCCCTACAATGAGCAGTTCTTC
size: NA; J: TRBJ1-1; D: NA; V: TRBV5-1; length: 16; CDR3: CASSTGDSKWNTEAFF; DNA: TGCGCCAGCAGCACGGGGGACTCTAAGTGGAACACTGAAGCTTTCTTT
size: NA; J: TRBJ2-1; D: TRBD1; V: TRBV5-1; length: 15; CDR3: CASTGTRDRDNEQFF; DNA: TGCGCCAGCACCGGAACCCGGGACAGGGACAATGAGCAGTTCTTC
size: few; J: TRBJ2-5; D: NA; V: TRBV20-1; length: 11; CDR3: CSPQGGETQYF; DNA: TGCAGTCCTCAGGGGGGGGAGACCCAGTACTTC
size: few; J: TRBJ2-3; D: TRBD1; V: TRBV18; length: 15; CDR3: CASSPTAGGADTQYF; DNA: TGTGCCAGCTCACCAACGGCAGGGGGCGCAGATACGCAGTATTTT
size: few; J: TRBJ1-5; D: TRBD1; V: TRBV27; length: 15; CDR3: CASSLLAGGNQPQHF; DNA: TGTGCCAGCAGTTTATTGGCAGGGGGGAATCAGCCCCAGCATTTT
size: NA; J: TRBJ1-5; D: NA; V: TRBV12-3/TRBV12-4; length: 16; CDR3: CASSSLGGRSNQPQHF; DNA: TGTGCCAGCAGTTCCCTCGGGGGCCGTTCTAATCAGCCCCAGCATTTT
size: many; J: TRBJ2-2; D: NA; V: TRBV12-3/TRBV12-4; length: 15; CDR3: CASKPNYENTGELFF; DNA: TGTGCCAGCAAACCCAACTACGAGAACACCGGGGAGCTGTTTTTT
size: once; J: TRBJ2-1; D: NA; V: TRBV7-2; length: 15; CDR3: CASSSGMGSYNEQFF; DNA: TGTGCCAGCAGCTCAGGGATGGGCTCCTACAATGAGCAGTTCTTC
size: NA; J: TRBJ2-3; D: NA; V: TRBV6-2/TRBV6-3; length: 14; CDR3: CASGNPPRTDTQYF; DNA: TGTGCCAGCGGGAACCCCCCAAGGACCGATACGCAGTATTTT
size: few; J: TRBJ2-5; D: NA; V: TRBV10-3; length: 12; CDR3: CAISAELGTQYF; DNA: TGTGCCATCAGTGCGGAACTAGGGACCCAGTACTTC
size: few; J: TRBJ2-1; D: NA; V: TRBV29-1; length: 14; CDR3: CSVRPDFSGVEQFF; DNA: TGCAGCGTTCGACCCGATTTTTCAGGGGTCGAGCAGTTCTTC
size: NA; J: TRBJ1-1; D: TRBD1; V: TRBV12-3/TRBV12-4; length: 14; CDR3: CASTPDRQNTEAFF; DNA: TGTGCCAGCACCCCGGACAGGCAGAACACTGAAGCTTTCTTT
size: few; J: TRBJ1-1; D: NA; V: TRBV15; length: 14; CDR3: CATSRDWLGTEAFF; DNA: TGTGCCACCAGCAGAGATTGGTTGGGCACTGAAGCTTTCTTT
size: few; J: TRBJ2-5; D: NA; V: TRBV12-3/TRBV12-4; length: 13; CDR3: CASSWTLQETQYF; DNA: TGTGCCAGCAGTTGGACTCTCCAAGAGACCCAGTACTTC
size: NA; J: TRBJ1-5; D: NA; V: TRBV10-3; length: 15; CDR3: CAISESVVGNQPQHF; DNA: TGTGCCATCAGTGAGTCGGTAGTAGGCAATCAGCCCCAGCATTTT
size: few; J: TRBJ2-3; D: TRBD2; V: TRBV28; length: 15; CDR3: CASRREGRLTDTQYF; DNA: TGTGCCAGCAGAAGGGAGGGACGACTCACAGATACGCAGTATTTT
size: NA; J: TRBJ2-3; D: TRBD2; V: TRBV10-2; length: 18; CDR3: CASSETSRTSGSADTQYF; DNA: TGCGCCAGCAGTGAGACCTCCCGGACTAGCGGGAGTGCAGATACGCAGTATTTT
size: few; J: TRBJ2-1; D: TRBD2; V: TRBV5-1; length: 15; CDR3: CASTQGTRGYNEQFF; DNA: TGCGCCAGCACCCAAGGGACTAGAGGCTACAATGAGCAGTTCTTC
size: NA; J: TRBJ2-5; D: NA; V: TRBV25-1; length: 15; CDR3: CASSESRLIQETQYF; DNA: TGTGCCAGCAGTGAGAGTCGCCTAATCCAAGAGACCCAGTACTTC
size: many; J: TRBJ2-1; D: NA; V: TRBV5-1; length: 15; CDR3: CASSLVAGNYNEQFF; DNA: TGCGCCAGCAGCTTGGTGGCGGGGAACTACAATGAGCAGTTCTTC
size: few; J: TRBJ1-2; D: NA; V: TRBV7-2; length: 9; CDR3: CASSREPAF; DNA: TGTGCCAGCAGCCGTGAGCCGGCCTTC
size: NA; J: TRBJ2-7; D: NA; V: TRBV6-5; length: 15; CDR3: CASSSPGKGDYEQYF; DNA: TGTGCCAGCAGTTCCCCCGGGAAAGGGGACTACGAGCAGTACTTC
size: few; J: TRBJ2-3; D: NA; V: TRBV2; length: 16; CDR3: CASSEGPFLSTDTQYF; DNA: TGTGCCAGCAGTGAGGGTCCCTTCCTTAGCACAGATACGCAGTATTTT
size: few; J: TRBJ2-1; D: NA; V: TRBV2; length: 15; CDR3: CASSENGNNINEQFF; DNA: TGTGCCAGCAGTGAAAACGGAAACAATATCAATGAGCAGTTCTTC
size: many; J: TRBJ2-5; D: TRBD2; V: TRBV7-9; length: 14; CDR3: CASSLTSGGETQYF; DNA: TGTGCCAGCAGCTTAACCAGCGGGGGTGAGACCCAGTACTTC
size: few; J: TRBJ2-3; D: TRBD2; V: TRBV3-1; length: 19; CDR3: CASSQDRGRLAASTDTQYF; DNA: TGTGCCAGCAGCCAAGATCGTGGGAGACTAGCGGCGTCAACAGATACGCAGTATTTT
size: few; J: TRBJ2-7; D: TRBD1; V: TRBV28; length: 15; CDR3: CASSAKQGKNDEQYF; DNA: TGTGCCAGCAGTGCGAAACAGGGGAAGAACGACGAGCAGTACTTC
size: NA; J: TRBJ2-3; D: NA; V: TRBV29-1; length: 11; CDR3: CSVPVPDTQYF; DNA: TGCAGCGTTCCGGTTCCAGATACGCAGTATTTT
size: NA; J: TRBJ1-5; D: NA; V: TRBV28; length: 14; CDR3: CASSFKGSNQPQHF; DNA: TGTGCCAGCAGTTTTAAGGGGAGCAATCAGCCCCAGCATTTT
size: few; J: TRBJ2-2; D: TRBD1; V: TRBV7-9; length: 16; CDR3: CASSTSGTGGIGELFF; DNA: TGTGCCAGCAGCACATCCGGGACAGGGGGCATCGGGGAGCTGTTTTTT
size: NA; J: TRBJ2-1; D: NA; V: TRBV6-1; length: 15; CDR3: CASSGGQVPYNEQFF; DNA: TGTGCCAGCAGTGGAGGTCAGGTTCCCTACAATGAGCAGTTCTTC
size: many; J: TRBJ1-1; D: NA; V: TRBV29-1; length: 14; CDR3: CSVEWGQGNTEAFF; DNA: TGCAGCGTTGAATGGGGCCAGGGGAACACTGAAGCTTTCTTT
size: NA; J: TRBJ2-1; D: NA; V: TRBV3-1; length: 15; CDR3: CASSRPGVGYNEQFF; DNA: TGTGCCAGCAGCCGGCCGGGGGTGGGTTACAATGAGCAGTTCTTC
size: few; J: TRBJ2-1; D: TRBD2; V: TRBV10-3; length: 15; CDR3: CAIRGLAGGRNEQFF; DNA: TGTGCCATCAGGGGACTAGCGGGGGGGAGGAATGAGCAGTTCTTC
size: few; J: TRBJ2-1; D: NA; V: TRBV2; length: 14; CDR3: CASSGTETYNEQFF; DNA: TGTGCCAGCAGTGGGACGGAAACCTACAATGAGCAGTTCTTC
size: few; J: TRBJ2-1; D: NA; V: TRBV5-1; length: 15; CDR3: CASSWGGTAYNEQFF; DNA: TGCGCCAGCAGCTGGGGTGGGACCGCTTACAATGAGCAGTTCTTC
size: few; J: TRBJ2-3; D: TRBD2; V: TRBV5-1; length: 16; CDR3: CASSLTGGLGTDTQYF; DNA: TGCGCCAGCAGCTTGACGGGGGGGCTCGGCACAGATACGCAGTATTTT
size: few; J: TRBJ2-2; D: TRBD1; V: TRBV5-1; length: 14; CDR3: CASSPDRASGELFF; DNA: TGCGCCAGCAGCCCGGACAGGGCGTCCGGGGAGCTGTTTTTT
size: NA; J: TRBJ2-1; D: TRBD2; V: TRBV20-1; length: 17; CDR3: CSASSVLAGGSYNEQFF; DNA: TGCAGTGCTTCCTCGGTGCTAGCGGGGGGCTCCTACAATGAGCAGTTCTTC
size: few; J: TRBJ2-5; D: TRBD2; V: TRBV7-9; length: 13; CDR3: CASSLEPAGAVYF; DNA: TGTGCCAGCAGCTTAGAACCAGCGGGAGCCGTGTACTTC